Listed here is a single T cell receptor beta chain. Its antigen is as yet unknown. This sample is drawn from a study of Graves' ophthalmopathy and Graves' hyperthyroidism. Study background: Hyperthyroidism showing no ophthalmopathy within 18 months of follow-up was stable. The study, taken as a whole, reports: Its predictions of ophthalmopathy progression gave the model 55% to 71% sensitivity and roughly 72% specificity. Appearing in blood as well were most expanded thyroid clonotypes above 0.001 frequency.

For repertoire sequencing, the TCR beta CDR3 regions were amplified from RNA transcripts. Second-round multiplex PCR came after first-round RT-PCR with HTBI primers. One entry per CDR3 protein results from TCRdb running MiXCR on the multiplex PCR reads. The table has roughly 600,000 distinct CDR3 sequences, approximately 37% seen once. Hyperthyroidism was new, under 2 months, in patients aged 18 to 65. The V gene lost 3 bases and the J gene lost 4 bases, with 7 bases spanning the gap. The CDR3 consists of 11 residues. Germline V lookup: CDR1 GTSNPN, CDR2 SVGIG (reference sequence). The receptor was derived from an adult man with Graves' hyperthyroidism. The chain is built from TRBV30 and TRBJ2-7; no firm D call. Material: peripheral blood or thyroid tissue (not recorded which). DNA for the CDR3: TGTGCCTGGAGGGATTTTTACGAGCAGTACTTC. This translates into CAWRDFYEQYF.